This is a list of T cell receptor beta chains from one sample in a study of vaccination and CD4 T cells after COVID-19. TCRdb passed the PCR reads through MiXCR, listing each CDR3 protein once. The sample yields 15,000 or so distinct CDR3 sequences, around two fifths seen once. These receptors are not linked to any known antigen. Material: CD4+ T cells from blood, cultured in vitro. The receptors were sampled from a human donor who had recovered from COVID-19. Each CDR3 is given with its conserved first and last residue. A D gene is named only where the DNA matches it firmly. The size entry is marked missing in some rows and otherwise reads once, few, many or a size class.

D	size	V	J	CDR3	DNA
.	.	TRBV30	TRBJ2-2	CAWSVSRGTGELFF	TGTGCCTGGAGTGTATCCAGGGGCACCGGGGAGCTGTTTTTT
.	few	TRBV2	TRBJ2-7	CASSEPAGAAEQYF	TGTGCCAGCAGTGAACCGGCAGGGGCCGCCGAGCAGTACTTC
.	few	TRBV29-1	TRBJ1-1	CSVVPGDTEAFF	TGCAGCGTTGTACCGGGAGACACTGAAGCTTTCTTT
.	.	TRBV30	TRBJ1-1	CAWNRGENTEAFF	TGTGCCTGGAATCGGGGGGAGAACACTGAAGCTTTCTTT
.	.	TRBV19	TRBJ1-1	CAGAKNTEAFF	TGTGCGGGGGCCAAGAACACTGAAGCTTTCTTT
.	.	TRBV19	TRBJ2-5	CASSIGSGRRVRETQYF	TGTGCCAGTAGTATAGGGTCAGGGAGGAGGGTCCGGGAGACCCAGTACTTC
.	.	TRBV30	TRBJ1-2	CAWSQSGGIGGYTF	TGTGCCTGGAGTCAAAGCGGGGGAATTGGGGGCTACACCTTC
TRBD1	few	TRBV27	TRBJ1-1	CASSLGTAYTNTEAFF	TGTGCCAGCAGTCTCGGGACAGCCTACACGAACACTGAAGCTTTCTTT
TRBD2	.	TRBV2	TRBJ2-5	CASRGLLPQETQYF	TGTGCCAGCAGGGGACTACTACCTCAAGAGACCCAGTACTTC
.	.	TRBV15	TRBJ1-1	CATSREISVNTEAFF	TGTGCCACCAGCAGAGAGATTTCGGTTAACACTGAAGCTTTCTTT
.	few	TRBV24-1	TRBJ1-2	CATSEVTRNYGYTF	TGTGCCACCAGTGAAGTGACACGAAACTATGGCTACACCTTC
TRBD1	few	TRBV5-4	TRBJ1-1	CASSETGGITEAFF	TGTGCCAGCAGCGAGACAGGGGGCATCACTGAAGCTTTCTTT
.	.	TRBV12-3/TRBV12-4	TRBJ1-2	CASRTGNYHGYTF	TGTGCCAGCAGAACTGGGAACTATCATGGCTACACCTTC
TRBD1	.	TRBV20-1	TRBJ1-5	CSARAGTGNQPQHF	TGCAGTGCTAGAGCAGGGACAGGAAATCAGCCCCAGCATTTT
.	few	TRBV11-1	TRBJ1-2	CASSLEGQSYGYTF	TGTGCCAGCAGCTTGGAAGGGCAGAGCTATGGCTACACCTTC
.	.	TRBV29-1	TRBJ1-1	CSAARSPDTEAFF	TGCAGCGCCGCGAGGAGTCCTGACACTGAAGCTTTCTTT
TRBD1	few	TRBV24-1	TRBJ2-2	CATSGPGQGNTGELFF	TGTGCCACCAGCGGACCGGGACAGGGGAACACCGGGGAGCTGTTTTTT
TRBD1	once	TRBV5-1	TRBJ1-1	CASRYGQGGTEAFF	TGCGCCAGCAGATATGGACAGGGCGGGACTGAAGCTTTCTTT
TRBD1	.	TRBV5-1	TRBJ1-2	CASSTGQGNLDGYTF	TGCGCCAGCAGCACGGGACAGGGGAATCTCGATGGCTACACCTTC
TRBD2	.	TRBV19	TRBJ2-2	CASSISGGANTGELFF	TGTGCCAGTAGTATTTCGGGGGGGGCCAACACCGGGGAGCTGTTTTTT
TRBD1	.	TRBV5-1	TRBJ1-4	CASSRDRVKEKLFF	TGCGCCAGCAGCCGAGACAGGGTTAAGGAAAAACTGTTTTTT
TRBD1	few	TRBV7-2	TRBJ1-2	CASSPGGANYGYTF	TGTGCCAGCAGCCCAGGGGGGGCAAACTATGGCTACACCTTC
.	.	TRBV11-2	TRBJ2-3	CASSPPGPYTDTQYF	TGTGCCAGCAGCCCCCCGGGACCGTACACAGATACGCAGTATTTT
.	.	TRBV21-1	TRBJ1-3	CASSYRDRVISGNTIYF	TGTGCCAGCAGCTACAGGGACAGAGTTATCTCTGGAAACACCATATATTTT
TRBD1	.	TRBV18	TRBJ2-3	CASSPRQGPSTDTQYF	TGTGCCAGCTCACCGAGACAGGGACCTAGCACAGATACGCAGTATTTT
.	few	TRBV30	TRBJ2-7	CAWSVPRTTNYEQYF	TGTGCCTGGAGTGTACCTCGGACAACGAACTACGAGCAGTACTTC
.	few	TRBV6-5	TRBJ1-5	CASSYPGGTQPQHF	TGTGCCAGCAGTTACCCGGGGGGGACTCAGCCCCAGCATTTT
TRBD2	.	TRBV4-1	TRBJ2-7	CASSQKLAEYYEQYF	TGCGCCAGCAGCCAAAAACTAGCGGAGTACTACGAGCAGTACTTC
.	medium-sized	TRBV6-2/TRBV6-3	TRBJ1-5	CASSPGLVFNQPQHF	TGTGCCAGCAGTCCCGGATTAGTTTTTAATCAGCCCCAGCATTTT
.	.	TRBV20-1	TRBJ2-2	CSASSRGISGPLNTGELFF	TGCAGTGCTAGTTCCAGGGGTATTAGCGGACCTTTGAACACCGGGGAGCTGTTTTTT
TRBD1	few	TRBV6-1	TRBJ2-5	CASQQGWETQYF	TGTGCCAGCCAACAGGGGTGGGAGACCCAGTACTTC
.	.	TRBV2	TRBJ1-2	CASSTMAATSNYGYTF	TGTGCCTCCAGCACTATGGCCGCGACATCTAACTATGGCTACACCTTC
.	once	TRBV7-2	TRBJ1-1	CASSRQTTQGLGTEAFF	TGTGCCAGCAGCCGGCAGACGACGCAGGGGCTAGGCACTGAAGCTTTCTTT
.	.	TRBV30	TRBJ1-2	CAWSFDTF	TGTGCCTGGAGTTTCGACACCTTC
TRBD1	.	TRBV6-2/TRBV6-3	TRBJ1-5	CASSYRWRQGASQPQHF	TGTGCCAGCAGTTACCGATGGAGACAGGGGGCATCTCAGCCCCAGCATTTT
TRBD1	.	TRBV30	TRBJ1-6	CAWSVPGQLNSPLHF	TGTGCCTGGAGTGTACCGGGACAGCTGAATTCACCCCTCCACTTT
TRBD2	.	TRBV5-4	TRBJ2-3	CASSPSGRRGTIDTQYF	TGTGCCAGCAGCCCTAGCGGGAGGAGAGGAACGATAGATACGCAGTATTTT
TRBD2	.	TRBV7-8	TRBJ2-4	CASSLRPGLAASKNIQYF	TGTGCCAGCAGCTTACGCCCGGGACTAGCGGCTTCCAAAAACATTCAGTACTTC
.	few	TRBV10-2	TRBJ1-1	CASTGLGTEAFF	TGCGCCAGCACAGGGCTGGGTACTGAAGCTTTCTTT
TRBD1	.	TRBV12-3/TRBV12-4	TRBJ2-1	CASTMGQNNEQFF	TGTGCCAGCACCATGGGACAGAACAATGAGCAGTTCTTC
.	.	TRBV19	TRBJ1-1	CASSIGGTGVPNTEAFF	TGTGCCAGTAGTATAGGAGGGACCGGGGTCCCGAACACTGAAGCTTTCTTT
.	.	TRBV15	TRBJ1-6	CATSRDPTPSPDSPLHF	TGTGCCACCAGCAGAGACCCGACACCAAGCCCGGATTCACCCCTCCACTTT
TRBD1	.	TRBV28	TRBJ1-5	CASSSGGSNQPQHF	TGTGCCAGCAGTTCAGGGGGTAGCAATCAGCCCCAGCATTTT
.	once	TRBV19	TRBJ1-2	CASRDKGGRLGYTF	TGTGCCAGTAGAGACAAGGGGGGCCGACTAGGCTACACCTTC
TRBD1	.	TRBV2	TRBJ1-2	CASFDVRDRFPYTF	TGTGCCAGCTTTGACGTCCGGGACAGGTTTCCCTACACCTTC
.	.	TRBV14	TRBJ1-2	CASSPILQDPYGYTF	TGTGCCAGCAGCCCGATCCTCCAGGACCCCTATGGCTACACCTTC
TRBD1	.	TRBV27	TRBJ1-2	CASSLYGTANEGYGYTF	TGTGCCAGCAGTTTATACGGGACAGCAAATGAGGGCTATGGCTACACCTTC